This T cell receptor beta chain came from a study of graft-versus-host responses after intestinal transplantation. Study summary: Tacrolimus plus steroids were given to all recipients for about 3 years, preceded by anti-thymocyte globulin induction.

Germline CDR1 SGHDT, CDR2 YYEEEE. V lost 0 bases to trimming and J lost 2 bases, with 14 bases between them. This CDR3 region has 16 residues. Here immunoSEQ multiplex PCR was the method, and the copy in TCRdb shows in-frame clones only, minus some. The sample contains 25,000 to 35,000 clones, around 94% of which appear only once. V is TRBV5-6 and J is TRBJ1-2; D remains unclear. The source of this sequence is a human patient who received an intestinal transplant, so some T cells may come from the graft donor. The source material was PBMCs, sampled about ten weeks after intestinal transplant. The CDR3 region is CASSLVSETTNYGYTF. The CDR3 DNA reads as TGTGCCAGCAGCTTGGTCTCGGAAACAACAAACTATGGCTACACCTTC.